This T cell receptor (beta chain) was sequenced for a study of monozygotic twins with cystic fibrosis. Study information: Library input was about 3 micrograms of fragmented DNA, with approximately 14 PCR cycles. Regarding the study as a whole: J usage was most co-twin-similar in 8 of 16 pairs, V in 13. Low clonality (median about 0.0095) suggested a mostly naive repertoire. Nucleotide-identical clonotype sharing was significantly higher within monozygotic CF twin pairs than between unrelated CF individuals.

Libraries were prepared by immunoSEQ multiplex PCR; TCRdb keeps only in-frame clonotypes and omits some of them. The table has more than 9,500 clones, about 90% seen once. About this clone itself: Its antigen is unidentified.

The CDR3 totals 14 residues. The J segment lost 5 bases and the V segment lost 5 bases, leaving 6 bases of the junction unmatched. Germline CDR1 SGHAT, CDR2 FQDESV (reference sequence). The material sequenced was blood. This receptor was obtained from a boy younger than 10 with cystic fibrosis. The chain combines TRBV11-1 with TRBJ2-1; the match to TRBD1 covers 7 bases. CDR3 DNA: TGTGCCAGCAGCCGGGACAGAAGCGACAATGAGCAGTTCTTC. It specifies CASSRDRSDNEQFF.